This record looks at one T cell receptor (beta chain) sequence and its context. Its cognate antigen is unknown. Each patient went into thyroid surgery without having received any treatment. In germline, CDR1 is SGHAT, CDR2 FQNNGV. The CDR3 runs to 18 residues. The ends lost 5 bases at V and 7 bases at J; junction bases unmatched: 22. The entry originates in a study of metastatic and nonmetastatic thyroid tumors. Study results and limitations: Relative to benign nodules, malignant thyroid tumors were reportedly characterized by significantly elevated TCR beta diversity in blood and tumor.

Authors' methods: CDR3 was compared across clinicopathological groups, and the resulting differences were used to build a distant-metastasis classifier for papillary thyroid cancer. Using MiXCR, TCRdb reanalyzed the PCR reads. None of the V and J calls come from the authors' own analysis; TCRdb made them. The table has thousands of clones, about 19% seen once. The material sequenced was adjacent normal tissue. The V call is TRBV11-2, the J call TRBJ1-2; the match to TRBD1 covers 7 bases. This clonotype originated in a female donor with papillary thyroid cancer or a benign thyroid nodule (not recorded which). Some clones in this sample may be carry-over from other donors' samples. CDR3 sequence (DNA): TGTGCCAGCAGCCGAACTCGGACAGGTTCACGTCCTACAGGTGGCTACACCTTC. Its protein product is CASSRTRTGSRPTGGYTF.